A selection of T cell receptor beta chains follows, all from one sample in a study of a mutant IDH1 vaccine in newly diagnosed glioma. Which antigens these TCRs recognize remains unknown. Data came from immunoSEQ multiplex PCR; TCRdb stores just in-frame clones and leaves some out. Among tens of thousands of clones listed, about 74% were seen once. The material sequenced was PBMCs, taken from a glioma patient whose treatment included an IDH1 peptide vaccine. The receptors shown here come from a man aged 50 or older with glioma. Each CDR3 is given with its conserved first and last residue. Each record gives: J gene, clone size, V gene, D gene, CDR3 protein, CDR3 DNA. The D gene is left open where the match is weak. Size is stated for part of the rows, as once, few or many counts, or as a class when the clone is expanded.

J: TRBJ2-1; size: .; V: TRBV6-5; D: .; CDR3: CASRIQGGSYNEQFF; DNA: TGTGCCAGCAGGATACAGGGAGGATCCTACAATGAGCAGTTCTTC
J: TRBJ2-1; size: .; V: TRBV4-2; D: .; CDR3: CASSLDNEQFF; DNA: TGTGCCAGCAGCCTAGATAATGAGCAGTTCTTC
J: TRBJ2-7; size: .; V: TRBV7-2; D: TRBD1; CDR3: CASSSDRVAEQYF; DNA: TGTGCCAGCAGCTCGGACAGGGTGGCCGAGCAGTACTTC
J: TRBJ1-3; size: .; V: TRBV9; D: .; CDR3: CASSFTLGSGNTIYF; DNA: TGTGCCAGCAGCTTTACCCTAGGGTCTGGAAACACCATATATTTT
J: TRBJ1-1; size: .; V: TRBV5-1; D: .; CDR3: CASSFDRIEAFF; DNA: TGCGCCAGCAGCTTCGACAGGATCGAAGCTTTCTTT
J: TRBJ1-5; size: .; V: TRBV6-5; D: .; CDR3: CASSPLGLNQPQHF; DNA: TGTGCCAGCAGTCCCCTGGGTCTCAATCAGCCCCAGCATTTT
J: TRBJ2-2; size: .; V: TRBV2; D: .; CDR3: CASSPRGLPDTGELFF; DNA: TGTGCCAGCAGTCCTCGGGGGCTCCCGGACACCGGGGAGCTGTTTTTT
J: TRBJ1-1; size: .; V: TRBV7-2; D: .; CDR3: CASSLYQENTEAFF; DNA: TGTGCCAGCAGCTTATACCAGGAGAACACTGAAGCTTTCTTT
J: TRBJ1-1; size: .; V: TRBV11-2; D: .; CDR3: CASSLVGGATTEAFF; DNA: TGTGCCAGCAGCCTCGTGGGGGGCGCAACGACTGAAGCTTTCTTT
J: TRBJ2-3; size: .; V: TRBV4-2; D: TRBD2; CDR3: CASSPSGVTQYF; DNA: TGTGCCAGCAGCCCTAGCGGGGTCACGCAGTATTTT
J: TRBJ2-3; size: .; V: TRBV9; D: .; CDR3: CASSVAIGRTDTQYF; DNA: TGTGCCAGCAGCGTAGCTATCGGACGGACAGATACGCAGTATTTT
J: TRBJ2-1; size: .; V: TRBV19; D: TRBD2; CDR3: CASSILAGNEQFF; DNA: TGTGCCAGTAGTATCCTAGCGGGGAATGAGCAGTTCTTC
J: TRBJ2-2; size: few; V: TRBV2; D: .; CDR3: CASKGRTAGGELFF; DNA: TGTGCCAGCAAGGGCAGAACCGCAGGAGGGGAGCTGTTTTTT
J: TRBJ2-3; size: .; V: TRBV5-1; D: .; CDR3: CASSLDWDVADTQYF; DNA: TGCGCCAGCAGCTTGGACTGGGACGTGGCAGATACGCAGTATTTT
J: TRBJ2-2; size: .; V: TRBV7-6; D: .; CDR3: CASSRSGNTGELFF; DNA: TGTGCCAGCAGCAGGTCTGGAAACACCGGGGAGCTGTTTTTT
J: TRBJ1-3; size: once; V: TRBV7-8; D: .; CDR3: CASSFSDSGNTIYF; DNA: TGTGCCAGCAGCTTTTCCGACTCTGGAAACACCATATATTTT
J: TRBJ1-4; size: .; V: TRBV7-9; D: TRBD1; CDR3: CASSLTGGHEKLFF; DNA: TGTGCCAGCAGCTTGACAGGGGGCCATGAAAAACTGTTTTTT
J: TRBJ2-1; size: .; V: TRBV2; D: .; CDR3: CASSVFRENEQFF; DNA: TGTGCCAGCAGTGTTTTCAGGGAAAATGAGCAGTTCTTC
J: TRBJ2-3; size: few; V: TRBV7-2; D: TRBD2; CDR3: CASSLWRGGASDTQYF; DNA: TGTGCCAGCAGCTTATGGCGCGGGGGGGCATCAGATACGCAGTATTTT
J: TRBJ1-2; size: .; V: TRBV18; D: .; CDR3: CASSPPGQGAYSNYGYTF; DNA: TGTGCCAGCTCACCACCGGGGCAGGGAGCCTACTCTAACTATGGCTACACCTTC
J: TRBJ2-7; size: .; V: TRBV14; D: .; CDR3: CASSPFGQGSSYEQYF; DNA: TGTGCCAGCAGCCCGTTCGGGCAGGGATCTTCCTACGAGCAGTACTTC
J: TRBJ1-5; size: few; V: TRBV27; D: .; CDR3: CASSPLNSNQPQHF; DNA: TGTGCCAGCAGTCCATTGAATAGCAATCAGCCCCAGCATTTT
J: TRBJ1-4; size: once; V: TRBV29-1; D: .; CDR3: CSVALREGLDEKLFF; DNA: TGCAGCGTTGCTCTCCGGGAGGGGCTAGATGAAAAACTGTTTTTT
J: TRBJ2-5; size: .; V: TRBV29-1; D: TRBD1; CDR3: CSGWDRETQYF; DNA: TGCAGCGGGTGGGACAGAGAGACCCAGTACTTC
J: TRBJ1-6; size: .; V: TRBV11-2; D: TRBD1; CDR3: CASRSNRGMNSPLHF; DNA: TGTGCCAGCAGATCGAACAGGGGCATGAATTCACCCCTCCACTTT
J: TRBJ2-3; size: few; V: TRBV7-9; D: .; CDR3: CASSLPDGVATDTQYF; DNA: TGTGCCAGCAGCTTACCGGACGGTGTCGCCACAGATACGCAGTATTTT
J: TRBJ2-3; size: .; V: TRBV18; D: TRBD1; CDR3: CASSQSTGSTDTQYF; DNA: TGTGCCAGCTCACAGTCGACAGGGAGCACAGATACGCAGTATTTT
J: TRBJ2-7; size: .; V: TRBV15; D: .; CDR3: CATSREVGRDEQYF; DNA: TGTGCCACCAGCAGAGAGGTGGGCAGGGACGAGCAGTACTTC
J: TRBJ1-1; size: .; V: TRBV19; D: .; CDR3: CASRGLWAVNTEAFF; DNA: TGTGCCAGCCGGGGTTTATGGGCGGTGAACACTGAAGCTTTCTTT
J: TRBJ1-6; size: .; V: TRBV30; D: TRBD1; CDR3: CAWLATGGNSPLHF; DNA: TGTGCCTGGCTGGCGACAGGGGGTAATTCACCCCTCCACTTT
J: TRBJ1-2; size: few; V: TRBV2; D: .; CDR3: CASQKEQGHTF; DNA: TGTGCCAGCCAGAAGGAACAGGGCCATACCTTC
J: TRBJ2-7; size: .; V: TRBV7-2; D: .; CDR3: CASSRSYEQYF; DNA: TGTGCCAGCAGCCGATCCTACGAGCAGTACTTC
J: TRBJ2-7; size: once; V: TRBV7-3; D: TRBD2; CDR3: CASSLERGASYEQYF; DNA: TGTGCCAGCAGCTTAGAGCGGGGGGCCTCCTACGAGCAGTACTTC
J: TRBJ2-6; size: once; V: TRBV4-3; D: .; CDR3: CASSLNYEASGANVLTF; DNA: TGCGCCAGCAGTCTTAATTACGAAGCCTCTGGGGCCAACGTCCTGACTTTC
J: TRBJ1-2; size: few; V: TRBV30; D: .; CDR3: CAWRAMGLGYGYTF; DNA: TGTGCCTGGAGGGCGATGGGACTGGGCTATGGCTACACCTTC
J: TRBJ1-1; size: .; V: TRBV7-8; D: .; CDR3: CASIPFRQGRPSTEAFF; DNA: TGTGCCAGCATCCCCTTTAGGCAGGGGAGGCCGAGCACTGAAGCTTTCTTT
J: TRBJ1-5; size: .; V: TRBV5-1; D: .; CDR3: CASSSGSPGQPQHF; DNA: TGCGCCAGCAGCTCCGGGTCCCCGGGGCAGCCCCAGCATTTT
J: TRBJ2-7; size: .; V: TRBV11-2; D: .; CDR3: CASSLGSSAEQYF; DNA: TGTGCCAGCAGCTTAGGGTCTAGCGCCGAGCAGTACTTC
J: TRBJ2-7; size: .; V: TRBV6-5; D: TRBD1; CDR3: CASERTGSYEQYF; DNA: TGTGCCAGCGAAAGGACAGGGTCCTACGAGCAGTACTTC
J: TRBJ1-5; size: .; V: TRBV2; D: .; CDR3: CASRESGSGQPQHF; DNA: TGTGCCAGCAGAGAGTCGGGGTCCGGCCAGCCCCAGCATTTT
J: TRBJ1-2; size: .; V: TRBV4-2; D: TRBD1; CDR3: CASRGTGINYGYTF; DNA: TGTGCCAGCAGGGGGACAGGGATTAACTATGGCTACACCTTC
J: TRBJ1-3; size: .; V: TRBV5-6; D: TRBD1; CDR3: CASSTFRTGLKGNTIYF; DNA: TGTGCCAGCAGCACTTTTCGGACAGGGCTAAAAGGAAACACCATATATTTT
J: TRBJ2-7; size: .; V: TRBV5-4; D: TRBD1; CDR3: CASSLGQGGSYEQYF; DNA: TGTGCCAGCAGCTTAGGACAGGGGGGCTCCTACGAGCAGTACTTC
J: TRBJ2-6; size: .; V: TRBV18; D: .; CDR3: CASSPDRTRSGANVLTF; DNA: TGTGCCAGCTCACCAGACAGGACCCGCTCTGGGGCCAACGTCCTGACTTTC
J: TRBJ2-1; size: few; V: TRBV9; D: TRBD2; CDR3: CASSVAGGRGNEQFF; DNA: TGTGCCAGCAGCGTAGCGGGGGGGCGGGGGAATGAGCAGTTCTTC
J: TRBJ1-1; size: .; V: TRBV5-1; D: .; CDR3: CASSSGGMNTEAFF; DNA: TGCGCCAGCAGCTCGGGAGGGATGAACACTGAAGCTTTCTTT
J: TRBJ1-1; size: .; V: TRBV6-6; D: .; CDR3: CAAGPEAFF; DNA: TGTGCCGCGGGACCTGAAGCTTTCTTT
J: TRBJ1-6; size: .; V: TRBV30; D: .; CDR3: CAWSMGTENSPLHF; DNA: TGTGCCTGGAGTATGGGAACAGAGAATTCACCCCTCCACTTT
J: TRBJ1-4; size: .; V: TRBV9; D: .; CDR3: CASSPFSLGGEKLFF; DNA: TGTGCCAGCAGCCCATTCTCGCTGGGGGGTGAAAAACTGTTTTTT
J: TRBJ2-2; size: .; V: TRBV18; D: .; CDR3: CASSATDTGELFF; DNA: TGTGCCAGCTCGGCCACGGACACCGGGGAGCTGTTTTTT
J: TRBJ2-1; size: .; V: TRBV9; D: TRBD2; CDR3: CASSVARGSGGASEQFF; DNA: TGTGCCAGCAGCGTAGCTAGAGGATCGGGGGGGGCTAGTGAGCAGTTCTTC
J: TRBJ2-7; size: .; V: TRBV7-2; D: TRBD1; CDR3: CASSSWTGPSSYEQYF; DNA: TGTGCCAGCAGCTCCTGGACAGGTCCGAGCTCCTACGAGCAGTACTTC
J: TRBJ2-7; size: once; V: TRBV9; D: .; CDR3: CASSGSRGFTYEQYF; DNA: TGTGCCAGCAGCGGTAGTCGGGGGTTTACGTACGAGCAGTACTTC
J: TRBJ1-6; size: .; V: TRBV4-2; D: TRBD1; CDR3: CASSLLQGRNSPLHF; DNA: TGTGCCAGCAGCCTATTACAGGGGCGTAATTCACCCCTCCACTTT
J: TRBJ1-2; size: .; V: TRBV7-9; D: .; CDR3: CASSPIRNYGYTF; DNA: TGTGCCAGCAGCCCCATTAGGAACTATGGCTACACCTTC
J: TRBJ1-4; size: .; V: TRBV5-1; D: TRBD1; CDR3: CASSFGGTGRNEKLFF; DNA: TGCGCCAGCAGCTTCGGGGGGACAGGGAGGAATGAAAAACTGTTTTTT
J: TRBJ1-1; size: .; V: TRBV30; D: .; CDR3: CAWSQRLGAGTEAFF; DNA: TGTGCCTGGAGTCAAAGGCTGGGAGCGGGCACTGAAGCTTTCTTT
J: TRBJ2-2; size: .; V: TRBV10-3; D: TRBD1; CDR3: CAISPGTGGDDPNTGELFF; DNA: TGTGCCATCAGCCCGGGGACAGGGGGCGACGACCCGAACACCGGGGAGCTGTTTTTT